Listed here is a single T cell receptor beta chain. No antigen is known for it. These data originate in a study of high-grade serous ovarian cancer treatment subgroups. Study-level information: Mean per sample: around 14,000 reads, some 8,100 unique TCR beta rearrangements. Overall study findings and caveats: The analyses considered CDR3 and ignored CDR1 and CDR2. Repertoire similarity ranged about 0.1 to 0.85 between tumors of one patient.

Tumor tissue was taken before any definitive surgery or chemotherapy was given. Using immunoSEQ multiplex PCR, the repertoire was profiled, and TCRdb retains in-frame clones only, with some absent. The top ten hold 15% to 20% of the sample, which has some 5,000 clones, about 70% seen once. Trimming removed 0 bases at V and 4 bases at J, with 6 bases between. Germline V gives CDR1 GTSNPN, CDR2 SVGIG (reference sequence). The CDR3 has 12 residues. Material: tumor tissue. The chain links TRBV30 to TRBJ1-2, with D possibly TRBD1 on 5 matching bases. The clonotype originates from a human donor with high-grade serous ovarian cancer. DNA of the CDR3: TGTGCCTGGAGTGTTACAGGCTATGGCTACACCTTC. Translated: CAWSVTGYGYTF.